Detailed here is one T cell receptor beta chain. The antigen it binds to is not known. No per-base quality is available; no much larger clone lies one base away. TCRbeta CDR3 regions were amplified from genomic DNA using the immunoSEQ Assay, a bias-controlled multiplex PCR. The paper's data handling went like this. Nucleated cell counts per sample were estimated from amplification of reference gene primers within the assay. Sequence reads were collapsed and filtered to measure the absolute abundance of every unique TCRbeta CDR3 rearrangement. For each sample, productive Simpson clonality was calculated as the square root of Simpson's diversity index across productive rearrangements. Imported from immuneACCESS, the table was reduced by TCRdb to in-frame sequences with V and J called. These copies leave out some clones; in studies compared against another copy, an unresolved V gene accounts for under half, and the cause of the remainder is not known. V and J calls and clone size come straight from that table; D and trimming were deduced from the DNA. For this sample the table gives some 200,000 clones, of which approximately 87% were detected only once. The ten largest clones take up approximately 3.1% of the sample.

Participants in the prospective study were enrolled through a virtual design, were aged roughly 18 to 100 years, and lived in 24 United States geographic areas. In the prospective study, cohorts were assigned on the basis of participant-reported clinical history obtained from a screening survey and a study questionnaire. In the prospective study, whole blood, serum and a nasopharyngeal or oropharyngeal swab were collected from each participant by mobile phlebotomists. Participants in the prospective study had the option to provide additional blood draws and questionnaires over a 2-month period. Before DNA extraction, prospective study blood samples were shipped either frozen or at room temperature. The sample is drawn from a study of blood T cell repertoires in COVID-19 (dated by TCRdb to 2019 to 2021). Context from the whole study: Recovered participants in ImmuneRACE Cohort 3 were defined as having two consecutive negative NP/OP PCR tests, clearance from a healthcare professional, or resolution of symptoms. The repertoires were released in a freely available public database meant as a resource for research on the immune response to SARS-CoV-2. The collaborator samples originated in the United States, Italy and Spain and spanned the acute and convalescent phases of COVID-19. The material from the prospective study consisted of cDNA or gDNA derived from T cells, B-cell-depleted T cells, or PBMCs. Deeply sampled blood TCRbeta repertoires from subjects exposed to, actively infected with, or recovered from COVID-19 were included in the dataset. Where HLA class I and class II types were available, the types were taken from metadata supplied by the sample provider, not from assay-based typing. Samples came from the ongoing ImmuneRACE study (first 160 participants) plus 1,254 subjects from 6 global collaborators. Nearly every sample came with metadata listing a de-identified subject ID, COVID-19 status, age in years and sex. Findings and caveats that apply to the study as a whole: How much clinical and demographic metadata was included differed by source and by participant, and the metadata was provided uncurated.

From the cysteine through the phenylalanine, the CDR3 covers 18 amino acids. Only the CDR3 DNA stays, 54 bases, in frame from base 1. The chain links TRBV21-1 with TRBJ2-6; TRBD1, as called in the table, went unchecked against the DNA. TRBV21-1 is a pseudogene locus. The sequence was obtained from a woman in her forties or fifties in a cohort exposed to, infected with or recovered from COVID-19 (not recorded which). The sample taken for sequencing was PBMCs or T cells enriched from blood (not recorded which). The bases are TGTGCCAGCAGCAAAGTTAGGGGGTACGGCTCTGGGGCCAACGTCCTGACTTTC. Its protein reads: CASSKVRGYGSGANVLTF.